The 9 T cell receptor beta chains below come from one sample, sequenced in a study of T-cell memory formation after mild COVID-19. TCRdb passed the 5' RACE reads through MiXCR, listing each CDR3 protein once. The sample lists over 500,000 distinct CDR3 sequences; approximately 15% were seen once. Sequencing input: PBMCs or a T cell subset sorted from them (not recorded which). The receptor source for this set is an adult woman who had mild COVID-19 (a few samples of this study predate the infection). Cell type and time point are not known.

CDR3 sequence (DNA): TGTGCCAGCAGCCAAGAGGGGGGTGAGCAGTTCTTC. Residues: CASSQEGGEQFF. The rearrangement joins TRBV4-2 to TRBJ2-1, with D possibly TRBD2 on 6 matching bases. CDR1 is LGHNA, CDR2 YNFKEQ, per germline. V was cut by 0 bases and J by 9 bases, with 6 bases left in between. The CDR3 extends over 12 amino acids.

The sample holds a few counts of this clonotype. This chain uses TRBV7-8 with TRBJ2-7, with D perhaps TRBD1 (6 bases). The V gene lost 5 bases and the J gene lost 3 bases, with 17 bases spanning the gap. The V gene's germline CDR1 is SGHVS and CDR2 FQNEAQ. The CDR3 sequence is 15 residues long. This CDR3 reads CASSERDTGFYEQYF. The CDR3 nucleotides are TGTGCCAGCAGCGAGAGGGACACAGGTTTCTACGAGCAGTACTTC.

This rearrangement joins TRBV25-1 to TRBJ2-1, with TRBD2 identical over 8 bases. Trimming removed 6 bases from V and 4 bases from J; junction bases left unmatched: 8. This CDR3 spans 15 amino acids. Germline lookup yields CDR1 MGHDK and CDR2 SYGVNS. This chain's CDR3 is CASSIWRGVYNEQFF. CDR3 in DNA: TGTGCCAGCAGCATATGGCGGGGGGTTTACAATGAGCAGTTCTTC.

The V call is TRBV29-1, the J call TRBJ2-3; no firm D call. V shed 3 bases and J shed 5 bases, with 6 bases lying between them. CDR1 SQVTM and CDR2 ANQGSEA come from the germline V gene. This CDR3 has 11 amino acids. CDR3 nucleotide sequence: TGCAGCGTTGAGCCGGGAGATACGCAGTATTTT. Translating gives CSVEPGDTQYF.

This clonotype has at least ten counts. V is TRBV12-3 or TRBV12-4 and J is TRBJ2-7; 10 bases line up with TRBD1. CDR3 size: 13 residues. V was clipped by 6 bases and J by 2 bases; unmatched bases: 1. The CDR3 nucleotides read TGTGCCAGCAGCGGGACAGGGGCCTACGAGCAGTACTTC. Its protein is CASSGTGAYEQYF.

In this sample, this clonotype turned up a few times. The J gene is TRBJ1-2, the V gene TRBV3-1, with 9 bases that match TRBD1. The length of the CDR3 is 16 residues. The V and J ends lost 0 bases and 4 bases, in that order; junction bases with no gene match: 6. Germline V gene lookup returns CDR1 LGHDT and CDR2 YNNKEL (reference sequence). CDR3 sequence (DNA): TGTGCCAGCAGCCAAGATTGGGGGACAGGGTTCTATGGCTACACCTTC. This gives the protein CASSQDWGTGFYGYTF.

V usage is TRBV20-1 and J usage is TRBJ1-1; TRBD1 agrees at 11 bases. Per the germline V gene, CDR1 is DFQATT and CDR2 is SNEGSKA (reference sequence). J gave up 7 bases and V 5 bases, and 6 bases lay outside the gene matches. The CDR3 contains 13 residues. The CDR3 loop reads CSAPRDRGSEAFF. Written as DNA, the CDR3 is TGCAGTGCTCCCCGGGACAGGGGGAGTGAAGCTTTCTTT.

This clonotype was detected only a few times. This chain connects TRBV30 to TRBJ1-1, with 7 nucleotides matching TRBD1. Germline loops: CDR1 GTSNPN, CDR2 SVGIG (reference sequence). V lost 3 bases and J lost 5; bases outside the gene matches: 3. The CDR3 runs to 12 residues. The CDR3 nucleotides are TGTGCCTGGAGCGGACAGGAGACTGAAGCTTTCTTT. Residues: CAWSGQETEAFF.

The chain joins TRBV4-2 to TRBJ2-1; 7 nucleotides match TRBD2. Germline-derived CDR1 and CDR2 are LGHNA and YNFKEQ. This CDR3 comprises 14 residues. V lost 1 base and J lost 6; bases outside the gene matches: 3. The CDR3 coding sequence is TGTGCCAGCAGCCAAGGACTAGCCTTCAATGAGCAGTTCTTC. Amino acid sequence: CASSQGLAFNEQFF.